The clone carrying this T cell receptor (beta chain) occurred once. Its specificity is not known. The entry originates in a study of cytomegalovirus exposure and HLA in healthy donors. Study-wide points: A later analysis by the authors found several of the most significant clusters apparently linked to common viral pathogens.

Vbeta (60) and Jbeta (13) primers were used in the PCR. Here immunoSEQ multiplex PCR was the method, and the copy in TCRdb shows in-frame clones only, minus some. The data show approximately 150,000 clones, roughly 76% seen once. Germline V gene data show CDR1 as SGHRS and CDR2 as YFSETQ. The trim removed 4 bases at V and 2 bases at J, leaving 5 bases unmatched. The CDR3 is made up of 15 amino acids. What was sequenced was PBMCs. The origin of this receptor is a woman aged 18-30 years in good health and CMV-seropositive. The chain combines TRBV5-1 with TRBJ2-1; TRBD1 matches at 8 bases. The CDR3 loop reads CASSAEGQAYNEQFF. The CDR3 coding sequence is TGCGCCAGCAGCGCCGAGGGACAGGCCTACAATGAGCAGTTCTTC.